These 24 T cell receptor beta chains share one sample of origin, sequenced in a study of regulatory T cells in long-lasting Graves disease. Through Arm-PCR of CDR3 regions and iRepertoire HTBI primers, TCR beta libraries were built. A single record per CDR3 protein comes from TCRdb applying MiXCR to the multiplex PCR reads. Of about 450,000 distinct CDR3 sequences in the sample, roughly 17% are singletons; the top ten hold approximately 12%. As for time point: newly diagnosed GD, antithyroid drugs for less than 3 months. The TCR library was made from RNA that had been extracted from PBMCs in TRIzol. These data are also associated with another study on T cells in Graves' hyperthyroidism and ophthalmopathy.

This sample comprised peripheral blood mononuclear cells (PBMCs), obtained at new diagnosis, from a patient treated with antithyroid drugs. These receptors were taken from a woman aged 25 to 39 with Graves disease.

This clonotype was picked up many times. The chain recombines TRBV2 with TRBJ1-5; 9 bases agree with TRBD1. The CDR3 has 13 amino acids. Trimming removed 6 bases from V and 6 bases from J; junction bases left unmatched: 3. From germline, CDR1 is SNHLY and CDR2 FYNNEI. Here the CDR3 DNA reads TGTGCCAGCAGGGGACAGGGCGCTCAGCCCCAGCATTTT. Its protein product is CASRGQGAQPQHF. The variable domain in full, completed from reference TRBV2 and TRBJ1-5, reads EPEVTQTPSHQVTQMGQEVILRCVPISNHLYFYWYRQILGQKVEFLVSFYNNEISEKSEIFDDQFSVERPDGSNFTLKIRSTKLEDSAMYFCASRGQGAQPQHFGDGTRLSIL.

This clonotype was detected many times. The rearrangement links TRBV6-1 to TRBJ2-5, with 7 bases that match TRBD1. The CDR3 is 15 amino acids. CDR1 is MNHNS, CDR2 SASEGT, per germline. V was clipped by 1 base and J by 3 bases; unmatched bases: 5. In DNA form, the CDR3 reads TGTGCCAGCAGTGAAGTAGGGGACAGAGAAGAGACCCAGTACTTC. It translates to CASSEVGDREETQYF.

In its sample, this clonotype was seen many times. V is TRBV18 and J is TRBJ2-7, with D perhaps TRBD2 (6 bases). The CDR3 covers 14 residues. The V gene's germline CDR1 is KGHSH and CDR2 LQKENI. Trimming stripped 0 bases from V and 2 bases from J, with 8 bases between. The CDR3 protein is CASSPPGLPYEQYF. The CDR3, as DNA: TGTGCCAGCTCACCACCGGGACTGCCCTACGAGCAGTACTTC.

This clonotype was found a few times. V is TRBV9 and J is TRBJ2-1; 7 nucleotides align to TRBD2. V lost 3 bases to trimming and J lost 6 bases; unmatched junction nucleotides: 9. Germline V gene data show CDR1 as SGDLS and CDR2 as YYNGEE. The CDR3 is made up of 15 amino acids. CDR3 DNA sequence: TGTGCCAGCAGCGCCCGGGGGGAGGGTAGCAATGAGCAGTTCTTC. Its translation: CASSARGEGSNEQFF.

The chain couples TRBV7-9 to TRBJ1-6, with unresolved D. Trimming stripped 1 base from V and 2 bases from J, with 9 bases between. The CDR3 totals 16 residues. CDR1 and CDR2 from the germline V gene are SEHNR and FQNEAQ (reference sequence). The CDR3 sequence: CASSLEGGPYNSPLHF. The CDR3 nucleotides are TGTGCCAGCAGCTTAGAGGGCGGTCCCTATAATTCACCCCTCCACTTT.

Many counts were recorded for this clonotype. The chain couples TRBV3-1 to TRBJ2-7; D uncertain. Trimming shortened V by 3 bases and J by 1 base, and 16 bases separated the two germline ends. Per the germline V gene, CDR1 is LGHDT and CDR2 is YNNKEL (reference sequence). This CDR3 region has 16 residues. As DNA, the CDR3 is TGTGCCAGCAGCCAGTCCAGACCGCCGTTATCCTACGAGCAGTACTTC. Translating it yields CASSQSRPPLSYEQYF.

This clonotype occurred a few times. The chain couples TRBV7-2 to TRBJ2-7, with 7 bases matching TRBD2. The V gene end was trimmed by 5 bases and the J gene end by 1 base; junction bases not matched to a gene: 11. Germline assignment: CDR1 SGHTA and CDR2 FQGNSA. The length of the CDR3 is 16 residues. The CDR3 DNA reads TGTGCCAGCAGCCGTAGTTCGGGACTAAATTCCTACGAGCAGTACTTC. Translated: CASSRSSGLNSYEQYF.

This clonotype was detected ten times or more. The J gene is TRBJ2-1, the V gene TRBV10-3; D call uncertain. CDR1 and CDR2 from the germline V gene are ENHRY and SYGVKD. Deletions cut 0 bases from V and 2 bases from J, with 5 bases between. The length of the CDR3 is 14 residues. CDR3 sequence reads: CAISESETYNEQFF. CDR3 sequence (DNA): TGTGCCATCAGTGAGTCGGAGACCTACAATGAGCAGTTCTTC.

The table lists this clonotype with many counts. This chain links TRBV6-1 with TRBJ2-2; D may correspond to TRBD1 or TRBD2 (7 bases each). V lost 5 bases, J lost 7 bases, and 23 bases lay in between. The CDR3 extends over 17 amino acids. The germline gives CDR1 MNHNS, CDR2 SASEGT. CDR3 loop: CASSLLDRRGRGGELFF. CDR3 DNA sequence: TGTGCCAGCAGTCTTCTGGACAGGAGGGGGAGGGGCGGGGAGCTGTTTTTT.

J is TRBJ1-6 and V is TRBV9; D gene uncertain. V was shortened by 0 bases and J by 7 bases, with 5 bases between the two germline ends. The CDR3 runs to 13 residues. The germline gives CDR1 SGDLS, CDR2 YYNGEE. Written as DNA, the CDR3 is TGTGCCAGCAGCGTAGGTCGGAATTCACCCCTCCACTTT. As protein: CASSVGRNSPLHF.

The J gene is TRBJ1-1, the V gene TRBV6-5; 8 bases fit TRBD1. Germline V gives CDR1 MNHEY, CDR2 SVGAGI. The CDR3 runs to 14 residues. V trimming: 4 bases; J trimming: 4 bases; junction bases outside the gene matches: 5. DNA of the CDR3: TGTGCCAGCAGTTTCAGGGGGCAGGGCACTGAAGCTTTCTTT. As protein: CASSFRGQGTEAFF.

This clonotype appeared many times. V gene TRBV27 combines with J gene TRBJ1-5; TRBD1 aligns across 10 bases. The CDR3 contains 20 residues. Germline CDR1 reads MNHEY; CDR2 reads SMNVEV (reference sequence). Unmatched junction bases numbered 14, after V lost 2 bases and J lost 1 base. Here the CDR3 reads CASSLHSPGQGMRSNQPQHF. CDR3 nucleotide sequence: TGTGCCAGCAGTTTACACTCTCCGGGACAGGGGATGAGGAGCAATCAGCCCCAGCATTTT.

The sample holds many counts of this clonotype. This chain connects TRBV11-2 to TRBJ2-7, with 10 nucleotides matching TRBD2. Germline V CDR1 and CDR2: SGHAT, FQNNGV. This CDR3 has 12 residues. J lost 10 bases, V lost 2 bases, and 2 bases had no gene match. CDR3 loop: CASSLLAGVQYF. The CDR3, as DNA: TGTGCCAGCAGCTTACTAGCGGGAGTTCAGTACTTC. Full variable domain (remainder filled in from reference TRBV11-2 and TRBJ2-7): EAGVAQSPRYKIIEKRQSVAFWCNPISGHATLYWYQQILGQGPKLLIQFQNNGVVDDSQLPKDRFSAERLKGVDSTLKIQPAKLEDSAVYLCASSLLAGVQYFGPGTRLTVT.

This clonotype was seen many times. V usage is TRBV20-1 and J usage is TRBJ2-7; weak D call: TRBD1 (6 bases). Trimming removed 3 bases at V and 2 bases at J, with 17 bases between. The CDR3 runs to 15 residues. Germline lookup yields CDR1 DFQATT and CDR2 SNEGSKA (reference sequence). CDR3 protein: CSASLATGNPYEQYF. Here the CDR3 DNA reads TGCAGTGCTAGCCTCGCAACAGGGAACCCCTACGAGCAGTACTTC.

Many counts were recorded for this clonotype. V gene TRBV27 combines with J gene TRBJ1-6; possible D gene TRBD1, 6 bases. Germline lookup yields CDR1 MNHEY and CDR2 SMNVEV (reference sequence). V was pared by 6 bases and J by 6 bases, with 18 bases between. This CDR3 spans 16 amino acids. The CDR3 DNA sequence: TGTGCCAGCAGCTTGCCTCCGGGACAAGTTAATTCACCCCTCCACTTT. This translates into CASSLPPGQVNSPLHF.

This clonotype was picked up many times. V is TRBV7-8 and J is TRBJ2-1, with 8 positions matching TRBD2. Germline CDR1 and CDR2: SGHVS and FQNEAQ. V shed 6 bases and J 2 bases; nucleotides not matched to a gene: 6. The CDR3 totals 15 residues. CDR3 DNA sequence: TGTGCCAGCAGTCGGGGGGGAGGAACCTACAATGAGCAGTTCTTC. Its protein is CASSRGGGTYNEQFF.

The rearrangement uses TRBV4-1 and TRBJ1-6, with D perhaps TRBD1 (5 bases). The CDR3 consists of 16 residues. Trimming cost V 0 bases and J 7 bases, with 13 bases left between them. Germline V gene sequence: CDR1 MGHRA, CDR2 YSYEKL. The CDR3 sequence is CASSQDRTGGNSPLHF. Written as DNA, the CDR3 is TGCGCCAGCAGCCAAGATCGAACCGGGGGGAATTCACCCCTCCACTTT.

This clonotype showed up just a few times. This chain uses TRBV12-3 or TRBV12-4 with TRBJ1-1, with 8 bases lining up with TRBD1. The CDR3 totals 16 residues. V was clipped by 2 bases and J by 6 bases; unmatched bases: 11. CDR3 protein: CASSLRPGGVFPEAFF. The CDR3 DNA reads TGTGCCAGCAGTTTAAGGCCAGGGGGCGTTTTCCCTGAAGCTTTCTTT.

V usage is TRBV5-5 and J usage is TRBJ2-1; D uncertain. The CDR3 covers 14 residues. CDR1 and CDR2 from the germline V gene are SGHKS and YYEKEE (reference sequence). Trimming took off 4 bases at V and 4 bases at J, with 12 bases between the two ends. This CDR3 reads CASSHLAGYNEQFF. CDR3 nucleotides: TGTGCCAGCAGCCACCTTGCAGGATACAATGAGCAGTTCTTC.

This clonotype was seen many times. The chain couples TRBV11-2 to TRBJ2-1, with 9 bases fitting TRBD2. With 1 base clipped from V and 1 base from J, the junction kept 2 bases outside the gene matches. The CDR3 contains 16 residues. Germline CDR1 reads SGHAT; CDR2 reads FQNNGV. This chain's CDR3 is CASSLVAGGSYNEQFF. In DNA form, the CDR3 reads TGTGCCAGCAGCTTAGTTGCGGGAGGGTCCTACAATGAGCAGTTCTTC.

This clonotype was seen many times. J is TRBJ2-3 and V is TRBV28; D is possibly TRBD2 (6 bases). Germline CDR1 is MDHEN and CDR2 is SYDVKM. CDR3 length: 16 residues. Trimming took 4 bases from V and 2 from J, leaving 16 bases between them. This chain's CDR3 is CASSSLALGVTDTQYF. In nucleotides, the CDR3 is TGTGCCAGCAGTTCACTAGCCCTGGGGGTCACAGATACGCAGTATTTT.

There are many counts of this clonotype. The J gene is TRBJ2-7, the V gene TRBV11-2; 8 bases map to TRBD1. Germline loops: CDR1 SGHAT, CDR2 FQNNGV. V gave up 1 base and J gave up 2 bases; unmatched junction bases: 4. The CDR3 sequence is 15 residues long. The CDR3 DNA reads TGTGCCAGCAGCTTAGTTGCAGGGGGCGCCTACGAGCAGTACTTC. Encoded protein: CASSLVAGGAYEQYF.

The sample holds many counts of this clonotype. The chain recombines TRBV28 with TRBJ1-2; 12 bases agree with TRBD1. Looked up from germline, CDR1 is MDHEN and CDR2 is SYDVKM. CDR3 length: 16 residues. Germline trimming cut 8 bases from V and 5 bases from J; bases unmatched to any gene: 12. The CDR3 DNA sequence: TGTGCCAGCGTAGTACCGGGACAGGGGGCCGATTATGGCTACACCTTC. This codes for CASVVPGQGADYGYTF.

In regard to this clonotype: An end of the junction does not agree with germline; a read error may underlie this. The genes are TRBV7-9 and TRBJ2-1; D may be TRBD2 (6 bases). The germline CDR1 and CDR2 sequences are SEHNR and FQNEAQ (reference sequence). The CDR3 spans 12 residues. The DNA of the CDR3 is TGTGCCTGCAGCTTAGTAGCGGCTGAGCAGTTCTTC. It is translated as CACSLVAAEQFF.